This TCR beta chain was retrieved from a study of shared clonotypes between healthy human individuals. The wider study: CD4 naive cells filled three plates per donor, CD4 memory three, CD8 naive two and CD8 memory one. Findings and limits, study-wide: Clonotypes not shared had lower generation probabilities than those common to all four donors. Represented diversity, genetic and exposure-history alike, was limited by few donors.

Data came from immunoSEQ multiplex PCR; TCRdb stores just in-frame clones and leaves some out. The table lists 550,000 to 850,000 clones, roughly 72% of them singletons, with under 2% in the top ten. V lost 7 bases, J lost 2 bases, and 4 bases lay in between. CDR3 length equals 11 residues. Per the germline V gene, CDR1 is SGHTA and CDR2 is FQGNSA. A remark on this clone: Its target is not known.

The clonotype comes from a woman between 25 and 40 years old in good health. Sequencing input: memory CD4+ T cells sorted from blood. Subset described: CD45RA-negative fraction. The chain uses TRBV7-2 and TRBJ2-3; D remains unclear. The CDR3 DNA reads as TGTGCCAGCAAGGCCACAGATACGCAGTATTTT. Translating it yields CASKATDTQYF.